This TCR beta chain comes out of a study of T cells in Graves' hyperthyroidism and ophthalmopathy. The CDR3 contains 16 residues. Losses at the gene ends were 0 bases for V and 8 bases for J; bases not matched to a gene: 7. CDR1 is MNHEY, CDR2 SVGAGI, per germline. Each diagnosis drew on symptoms, thyroxine, TRAb, thyroid ultrasound and orbital computed tomography findings. This clonotype was counted at least ten times. The source material, RNA transcripts, was used to amplify TCR beta CDR3 regions. HTBI primers drove first-round RT-PCR of the TCR CDR3. From the multiplex PCR reads, TCRdb called clonotypes with MiXCR, one entry per CDR3 protein. The sample contains about 260,000 distinct CDR3 sequences, 25% to 30% of which appear only once.

Source material: blood. The chain carries TRBV6-5 and TRBJ2-4; TRBD1 agrees at 10 bases. The receptor comes from a man aged 35-49 years with Graves' hyperthyroidism that later progressed to Graves' ophthalmopathy. CDR3 amino acids: CASSYSIWDRGYIQYF. The DNA of the CDR3 is TGTGCCAGCAGTTACTCGATTTGGGACAGGGGATACATTCAGTACTTC.